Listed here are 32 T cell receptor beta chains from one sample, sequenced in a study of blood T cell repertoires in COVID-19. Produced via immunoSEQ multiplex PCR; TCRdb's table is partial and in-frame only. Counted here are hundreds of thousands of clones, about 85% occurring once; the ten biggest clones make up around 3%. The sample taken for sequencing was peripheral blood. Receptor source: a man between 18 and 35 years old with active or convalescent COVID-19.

The CDR3 bases are TGTGCCAACGCCCGGGGGGATCAAGAGACCCAGTACTTC. It translates to CANARGDQETQYF. The chain is built from TRBV10-3 and TRBJ2-5, with 7 bases aligning to TRBD2. CDR3 length equals 13 residues. CDR1 ENHRY and CDR2 SYGVKD come from the germline V gene. The V gene end was trimmed by 10 bases and the J gene end by 2 bases; junction bases not matched to a gene: 7.

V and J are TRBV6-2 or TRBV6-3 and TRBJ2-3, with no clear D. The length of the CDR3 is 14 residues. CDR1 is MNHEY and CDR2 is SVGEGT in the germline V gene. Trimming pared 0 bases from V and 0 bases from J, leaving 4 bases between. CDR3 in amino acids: CASSYSTSTDTQYF. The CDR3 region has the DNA TGTGCCAGCAGTTACTCGACTAGCACAGATACGCAGTATTTT.

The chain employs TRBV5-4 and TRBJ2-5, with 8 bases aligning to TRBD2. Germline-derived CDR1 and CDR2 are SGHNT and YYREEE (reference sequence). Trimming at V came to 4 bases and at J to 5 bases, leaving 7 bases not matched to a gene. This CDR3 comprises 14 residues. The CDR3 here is CASSPGLAVETQYF. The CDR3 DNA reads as TGTGCCAGCAGCCCCGGACTAGCAGTGGAGACCCAGTACTTC.

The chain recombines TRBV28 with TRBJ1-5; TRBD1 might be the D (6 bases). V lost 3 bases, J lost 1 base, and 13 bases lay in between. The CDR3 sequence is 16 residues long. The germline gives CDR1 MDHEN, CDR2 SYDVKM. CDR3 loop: CASSFAGGASNQPQHF. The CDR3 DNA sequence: TGTGCCAGCAGTTTCGCCGGGGGGGCAAGCAATCAGCCCCAGCATTTT.

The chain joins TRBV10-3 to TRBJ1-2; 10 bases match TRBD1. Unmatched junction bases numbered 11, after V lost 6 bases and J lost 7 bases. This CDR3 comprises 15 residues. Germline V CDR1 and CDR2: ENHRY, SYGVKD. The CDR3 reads CAIRTGGRTSRGYTF. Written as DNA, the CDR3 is TGTGCCATCAGGACAGGGGGCCGCACATCCCGTGGCTACACCTTC.

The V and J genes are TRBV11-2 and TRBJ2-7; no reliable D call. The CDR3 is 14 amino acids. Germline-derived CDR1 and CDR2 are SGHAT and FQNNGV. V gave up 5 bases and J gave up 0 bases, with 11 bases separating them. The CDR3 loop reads CASSPLHYSYEQYF. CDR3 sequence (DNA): TGTGCCAGCAGCCCACTACACTACTCCTACGAGCAGTACTTC.

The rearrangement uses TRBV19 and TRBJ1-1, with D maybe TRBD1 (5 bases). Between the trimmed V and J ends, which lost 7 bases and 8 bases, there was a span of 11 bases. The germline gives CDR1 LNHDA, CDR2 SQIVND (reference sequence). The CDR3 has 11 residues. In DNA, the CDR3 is TGTGCCAGTACTCAGACAGAAGAAGCTTTCTTT. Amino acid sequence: CASTQTEEAFF.

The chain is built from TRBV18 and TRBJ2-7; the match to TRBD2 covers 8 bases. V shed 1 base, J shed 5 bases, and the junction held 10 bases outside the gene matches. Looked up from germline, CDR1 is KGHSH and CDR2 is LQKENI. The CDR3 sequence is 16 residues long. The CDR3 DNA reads TGTGCCAGCTCACCACTGGCCGGGACTAGGGAAGACGAGCAGTACTTC. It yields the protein CASSPLAGTREDEQYF.

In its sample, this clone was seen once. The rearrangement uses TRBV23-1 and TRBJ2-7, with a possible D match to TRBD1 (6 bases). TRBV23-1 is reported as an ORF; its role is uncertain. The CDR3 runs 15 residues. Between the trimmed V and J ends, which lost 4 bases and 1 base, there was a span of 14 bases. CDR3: CASSPLKDRSYEQYF. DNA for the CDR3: TGCGCCAGCAGTCCCCTCAAAGACAGGTCCTACGAGCAGTACTTC.

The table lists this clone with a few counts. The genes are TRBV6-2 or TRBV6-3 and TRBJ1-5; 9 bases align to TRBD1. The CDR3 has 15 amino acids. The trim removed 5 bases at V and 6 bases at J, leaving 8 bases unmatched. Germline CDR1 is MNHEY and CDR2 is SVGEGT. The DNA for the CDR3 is TGTGCCAGCAGTACCTCCGGGACAGGGTTTCAGCCCCAGCATTTT. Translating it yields CASSTSGTGFQPQHF.

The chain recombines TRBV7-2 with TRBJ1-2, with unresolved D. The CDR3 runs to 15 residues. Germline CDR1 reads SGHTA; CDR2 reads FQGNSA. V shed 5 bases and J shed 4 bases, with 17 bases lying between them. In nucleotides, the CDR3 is TGTGCCAGCAGCCCCTCAGCCCCGGGAAGCTATGGCTACACCTTC. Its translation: CASSPSAPGSYGYTF.

CDR3 nucleotides: TGTGCCAGCAGTGAAGCGCTTCAGGGATACGAGCAGTACTTC. As protein: CASSEALQGYEQYF. This chain uses TRBV6-1 with TRBJ2-7; maybe TRBD1 (5 bases). The germline V and J ends were trimmed by 0 bases and 4 bases, with 10 bases remaining between them. Per the germline V gene, CDR1 is MNHNS and CDR2 is SASEGT. CDR3 size: 14 residues.

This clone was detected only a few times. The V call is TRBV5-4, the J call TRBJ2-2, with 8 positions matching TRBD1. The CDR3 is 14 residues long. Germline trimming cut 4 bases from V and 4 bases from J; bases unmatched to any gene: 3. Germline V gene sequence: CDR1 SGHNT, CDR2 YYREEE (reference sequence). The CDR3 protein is CASSRTGFTGELFF. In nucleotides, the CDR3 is TGTGCCAGCAGCCGGACAGGGTTCACCGGGGAGCTGTTTTTT.

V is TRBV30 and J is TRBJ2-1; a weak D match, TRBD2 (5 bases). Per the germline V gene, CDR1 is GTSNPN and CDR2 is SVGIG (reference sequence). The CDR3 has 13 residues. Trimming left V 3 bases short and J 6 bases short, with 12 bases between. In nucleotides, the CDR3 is TGTGCCTGGAGGGGGAGACGGGGCAATGAGCAGTTCTTC. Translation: CAWRGRRGNEQFF.

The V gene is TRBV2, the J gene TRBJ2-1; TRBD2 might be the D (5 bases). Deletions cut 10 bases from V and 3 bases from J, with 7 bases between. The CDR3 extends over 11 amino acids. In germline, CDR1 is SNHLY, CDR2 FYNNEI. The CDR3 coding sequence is TGTGCCACCGACTACTACAATGAGCAGTTCTTC. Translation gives CATDYYNEQFF.

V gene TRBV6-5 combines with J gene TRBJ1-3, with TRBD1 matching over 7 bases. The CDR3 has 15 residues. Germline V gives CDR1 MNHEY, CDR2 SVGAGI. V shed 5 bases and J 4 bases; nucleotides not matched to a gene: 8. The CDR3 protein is CASSNGDRAGNTIYF. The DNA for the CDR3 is TGTGCCAGCAGTAATGGAGACAGGGCCGGAAACACCATATATTTT.

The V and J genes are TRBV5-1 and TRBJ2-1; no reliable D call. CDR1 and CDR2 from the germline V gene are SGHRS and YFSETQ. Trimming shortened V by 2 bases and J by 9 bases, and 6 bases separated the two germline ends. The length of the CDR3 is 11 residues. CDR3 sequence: CASSFGFEQFF. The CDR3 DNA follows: TGCGCCAGCAGCTTCGGGTTTGAGCAGTTCTTC.

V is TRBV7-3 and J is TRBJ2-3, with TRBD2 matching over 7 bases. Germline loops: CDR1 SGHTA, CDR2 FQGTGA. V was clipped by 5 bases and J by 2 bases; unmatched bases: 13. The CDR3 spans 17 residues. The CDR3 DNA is TGTGCCAGCAGCCTCACTAGGGTGAGCGGGGACACAGATACGCAGTATTTT. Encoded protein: CASSLTRVSGDTDTQYF.

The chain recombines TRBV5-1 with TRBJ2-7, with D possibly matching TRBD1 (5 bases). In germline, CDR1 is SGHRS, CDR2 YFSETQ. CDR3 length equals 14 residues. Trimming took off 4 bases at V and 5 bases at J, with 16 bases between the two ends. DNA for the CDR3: TGCGCCAGCAGCCCATCCAGGGTATCCCACGAGCAGTACTTC. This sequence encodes CASSPSRVSHEQYF.

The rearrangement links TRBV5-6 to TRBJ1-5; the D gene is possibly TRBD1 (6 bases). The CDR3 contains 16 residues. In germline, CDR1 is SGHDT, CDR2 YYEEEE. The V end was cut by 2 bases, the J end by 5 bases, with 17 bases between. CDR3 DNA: TGTGCCAGCAGCTTTTGGACAGTCCCGGGGTATCAGCCCCAGCATTTT. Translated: CASSFWTVPGYQPQHF.

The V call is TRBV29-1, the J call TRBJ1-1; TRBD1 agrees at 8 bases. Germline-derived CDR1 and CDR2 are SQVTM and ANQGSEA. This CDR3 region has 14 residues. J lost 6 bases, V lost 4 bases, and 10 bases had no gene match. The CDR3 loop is CSVVSVQGAPEAFF. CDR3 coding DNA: TGCAGCGTTGTTAGCGTCCAGGGGGCCCCTGAAGCTTTCTTT.

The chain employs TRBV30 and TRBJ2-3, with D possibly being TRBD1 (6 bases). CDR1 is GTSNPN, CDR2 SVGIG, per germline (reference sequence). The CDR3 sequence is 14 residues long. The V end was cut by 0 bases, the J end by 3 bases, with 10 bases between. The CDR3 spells CAWSVGGSTDTQYF. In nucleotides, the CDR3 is TGTGCCTGGAGTGTTGGGGGCAGTACAGATACGCAGTATTTT.

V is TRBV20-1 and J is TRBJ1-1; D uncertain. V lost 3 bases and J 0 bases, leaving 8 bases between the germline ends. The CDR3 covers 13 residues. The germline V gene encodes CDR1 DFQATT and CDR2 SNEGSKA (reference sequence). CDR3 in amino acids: CSASEDMNTEAFF. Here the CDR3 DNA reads TGCAGTGCTAGTGAAGACATGAACACTGAAGCTTTCTTT.

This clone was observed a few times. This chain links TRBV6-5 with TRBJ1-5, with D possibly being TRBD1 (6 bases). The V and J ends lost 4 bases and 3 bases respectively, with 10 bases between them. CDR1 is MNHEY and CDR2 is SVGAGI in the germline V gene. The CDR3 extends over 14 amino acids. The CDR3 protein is CASSSGQFNQPQHF. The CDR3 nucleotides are TGTGCCAGCAGTTCCGGACAGTTCAATCAGCCCCAGCATTTT.

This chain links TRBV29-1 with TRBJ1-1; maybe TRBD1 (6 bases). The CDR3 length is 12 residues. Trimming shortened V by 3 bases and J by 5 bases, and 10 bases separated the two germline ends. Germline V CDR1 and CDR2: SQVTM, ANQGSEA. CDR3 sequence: CSVEPGVTEAFF. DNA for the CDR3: TGCAGCGTTGAGCCAGGGGTAACTGAAGCTTTCTTT.

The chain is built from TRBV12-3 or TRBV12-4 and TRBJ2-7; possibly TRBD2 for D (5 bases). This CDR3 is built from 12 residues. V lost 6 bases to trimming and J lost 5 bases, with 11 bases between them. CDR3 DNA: TGTGCCAGCAGCCTTGTGAGGGACGAGCAGTACTTC. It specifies CASSLVRDEQYF.

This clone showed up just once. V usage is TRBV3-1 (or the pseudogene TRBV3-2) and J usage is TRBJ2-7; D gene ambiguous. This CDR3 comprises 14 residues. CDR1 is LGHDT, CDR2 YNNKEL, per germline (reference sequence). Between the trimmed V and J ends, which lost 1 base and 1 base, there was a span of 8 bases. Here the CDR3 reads CASSQGLGSYEQYF. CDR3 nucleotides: TGTGCCAGCAGCCAAGGACTTGGGTCCTACGAGCAGTACTTC.

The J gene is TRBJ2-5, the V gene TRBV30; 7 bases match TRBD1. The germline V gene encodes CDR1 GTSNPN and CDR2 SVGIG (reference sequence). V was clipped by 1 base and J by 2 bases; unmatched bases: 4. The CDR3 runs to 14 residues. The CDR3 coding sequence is TGTGCCTGGAGTGGGGACAGTGGTCAAGAGACCCAGTACTTC. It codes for CAWSGDSGQETQYF.

Written as DNA, the CDR3 is TGTGCCAGCTCACCGTCGGGGACAGTTGCCTACGAGCAGTACTTC. Translated, it gives CASSPSGTVAYEQYF. This sequence joins TRBV18 and TRBJ2-7; 7 positions match TRBD1. Unmatched junction bases numbered 7, after V lost 3 bases and J lost 2 bases. This CDR3 has 15 residues. Germline V gene lookup returns CDR1 KGHSH and CDR2 LQKENI.

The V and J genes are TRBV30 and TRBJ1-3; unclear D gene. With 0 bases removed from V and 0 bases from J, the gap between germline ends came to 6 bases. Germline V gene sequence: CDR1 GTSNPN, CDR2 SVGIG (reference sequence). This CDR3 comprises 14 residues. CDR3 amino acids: CAWSVMSSGNTIYF. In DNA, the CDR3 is TGTGCCTGGAGTGTGATGAGCTCTGGAAACACCATATATTTT.

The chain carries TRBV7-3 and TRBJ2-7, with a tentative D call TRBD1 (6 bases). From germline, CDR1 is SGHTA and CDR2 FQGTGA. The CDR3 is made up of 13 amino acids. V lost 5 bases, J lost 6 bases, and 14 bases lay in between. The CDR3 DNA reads TGTGCCAGCAGCCCTTCCTCGACAGGCGAGCAGTACTTC. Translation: CASSPSSTGEQYF.

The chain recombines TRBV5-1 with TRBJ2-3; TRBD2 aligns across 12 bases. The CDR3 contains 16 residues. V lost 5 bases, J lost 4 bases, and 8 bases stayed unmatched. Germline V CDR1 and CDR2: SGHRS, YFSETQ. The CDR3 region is CASRPLAGGPSDTQYF. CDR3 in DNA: TGCGCCAGCAGACCCCTAGCGGGAGGGCCATCAGATACGCAGTATTTT.